A single TCR beta chain is shown here with its context. The antigen is undetermined. This entry comes from a study of cytomegalovirus exposure and HLA in healthy donors. Overall study findings and caveats: Later analysis suggested links between common viral pathogens and several top significant clusters. A reported reduction in N-insertions relative to the approximately 600-donor mean was seen in an Asian-associated ancestry cluster in a later analysis. An analysis done earlier found most TCR beta V segments productive about 87% or about 30% of the time.

Primers included in the PCR were 60 Vbeta and 13 Jbeta primers. The protocol was immunoSEQ multiplex PCR, while the TCRdb copy is restricted to in-frame clones and leaves out a portion. The data show almost 200,000 clones, 65% to 90% seen once. The germline CDR1 and CDR2 sequences are SGHNT and YYREEE (reference sequence). The CDR3 covers 15 residues. Trimming left V 4 bases short and J 1 base short, with 9 bases between. This receptor was identified in a woman between 45 and 60 years old in good health and CMV-seronegative. The chain recombines TRBV5-4 with TRBJ2-6; tentatively, D is TRBD2 (5 bases). The sample comprised PBMCs. The CDR3 region has the DNA TGTGCCAGCAGCCGGGAAGGGTCTGGGGCCAACGTCCTGACTTTC. Translation gives CASSREGSGANVLTF.